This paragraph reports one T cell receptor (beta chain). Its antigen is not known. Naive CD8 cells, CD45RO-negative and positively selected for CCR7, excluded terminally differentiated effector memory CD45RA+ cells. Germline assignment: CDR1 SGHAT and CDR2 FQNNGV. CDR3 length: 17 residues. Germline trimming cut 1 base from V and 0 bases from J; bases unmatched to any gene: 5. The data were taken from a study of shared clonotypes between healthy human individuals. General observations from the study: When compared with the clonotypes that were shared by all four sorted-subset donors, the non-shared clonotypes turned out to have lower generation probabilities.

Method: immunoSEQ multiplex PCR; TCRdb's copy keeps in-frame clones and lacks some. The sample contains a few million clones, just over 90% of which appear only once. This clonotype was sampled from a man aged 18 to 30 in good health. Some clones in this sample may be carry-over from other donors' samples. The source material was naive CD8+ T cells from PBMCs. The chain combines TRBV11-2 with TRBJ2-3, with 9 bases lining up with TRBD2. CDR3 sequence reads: CASSLGGRDPSTDTQYF. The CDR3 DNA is TGTGCCAGCAGCTTAGGCGGGAGGGATCCTAGCACAGATACGCAGTATTTT. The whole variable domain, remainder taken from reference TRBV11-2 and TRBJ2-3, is EAGVAQSPRYKIIEKRQSVAFWCNPISGHATLYWYQQILGQGPKLLIQFQNNGVVDDSQLPKDRFSAERLKGVDSTLKIQPAKLEDSAVYLCASSLGGRDPSTDTQYFGPGTRLTVL.